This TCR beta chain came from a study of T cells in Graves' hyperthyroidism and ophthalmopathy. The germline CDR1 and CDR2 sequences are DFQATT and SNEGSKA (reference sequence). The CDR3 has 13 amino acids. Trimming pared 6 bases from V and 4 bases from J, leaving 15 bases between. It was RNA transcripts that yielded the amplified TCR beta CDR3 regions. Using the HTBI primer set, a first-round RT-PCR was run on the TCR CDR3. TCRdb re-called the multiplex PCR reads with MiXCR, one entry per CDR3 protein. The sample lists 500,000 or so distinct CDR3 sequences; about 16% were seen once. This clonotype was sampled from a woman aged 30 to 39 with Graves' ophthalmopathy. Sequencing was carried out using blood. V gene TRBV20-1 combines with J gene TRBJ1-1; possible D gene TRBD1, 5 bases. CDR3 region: CSAHPGTRTEAFF. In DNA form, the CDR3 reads TGCAGTGCCCATCCAGGGACCCGCACTGAAGCTTTCTTT.